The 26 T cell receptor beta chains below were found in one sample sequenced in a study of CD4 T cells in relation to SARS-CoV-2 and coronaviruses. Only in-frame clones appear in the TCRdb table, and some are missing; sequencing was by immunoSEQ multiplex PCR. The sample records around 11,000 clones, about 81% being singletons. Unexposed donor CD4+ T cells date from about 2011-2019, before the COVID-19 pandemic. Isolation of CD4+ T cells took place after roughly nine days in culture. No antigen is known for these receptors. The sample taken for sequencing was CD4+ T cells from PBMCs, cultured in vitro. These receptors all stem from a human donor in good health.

The CDR3 reads CASSPAGLPLETQYF. Here the CDR3 DNA reads TGTGCCAGCAGCCCTGCGGGACTCCCACTTGAGACCCAGTACTTC. This rearrangement joins TRBV7-7 to TRBJ2-5; tentative D call: TRBD2 (6 bases). Germline CDR1 reads SSHAT; CDR2 reads FNYEAQ (reference sequence). This CDR3 is built from 15 residues. Between the trimmed V and J ends, which lost 5 bases and 5 bases, there was a span of 18 bases.

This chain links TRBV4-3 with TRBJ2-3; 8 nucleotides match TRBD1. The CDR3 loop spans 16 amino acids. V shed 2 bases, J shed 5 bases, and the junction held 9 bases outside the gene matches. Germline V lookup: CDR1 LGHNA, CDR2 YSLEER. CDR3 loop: CASSQSPQGAEDTQYF. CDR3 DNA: TGCGCCAGCAGCCAATCACCGCAGGGGGCGGAAGATACGCAGTATTTT.

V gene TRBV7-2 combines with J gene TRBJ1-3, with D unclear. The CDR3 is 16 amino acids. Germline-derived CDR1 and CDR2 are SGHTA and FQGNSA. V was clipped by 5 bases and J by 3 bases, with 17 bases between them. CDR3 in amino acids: CASSPNGPTGGNTIYF. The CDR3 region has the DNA TGTGCCAGCAGCCCCAATGGGCCTACGGGTGGAAACACCATATATTTT.

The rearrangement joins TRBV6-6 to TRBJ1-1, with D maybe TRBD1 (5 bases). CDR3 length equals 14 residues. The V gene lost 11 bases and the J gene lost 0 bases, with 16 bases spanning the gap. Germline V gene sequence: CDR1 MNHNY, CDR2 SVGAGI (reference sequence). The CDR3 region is CAVILWGMNTEAFF. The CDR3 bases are TGTGCCGTTATCCTATGGGGCATGAACACTGAAGCTTTCTTT.

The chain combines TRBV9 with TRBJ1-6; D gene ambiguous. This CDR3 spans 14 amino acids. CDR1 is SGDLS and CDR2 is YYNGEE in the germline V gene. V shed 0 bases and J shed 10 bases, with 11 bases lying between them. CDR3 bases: TGTGCCAGCAGCGTAGGATGGCGGAACTCACCCCTCCACTTT. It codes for CASSVGWRNSPLHF.

CDR3 region: CASSYGETQYF. CDR3 in DNA: TGTGCCAGCAGCTACGGGGAGACCCAGTACTTC. V gene TRBV13 combines with J gene TRBJ2-5; no reliable D call. Per the germline V gene, CDR1 is PRHDT and CDR2 is FYEKMQ (reference sequence). Trimming left V 4 bases short and J 5 bases short, with 5 bases between. The CDR3 runs to 11 residues.

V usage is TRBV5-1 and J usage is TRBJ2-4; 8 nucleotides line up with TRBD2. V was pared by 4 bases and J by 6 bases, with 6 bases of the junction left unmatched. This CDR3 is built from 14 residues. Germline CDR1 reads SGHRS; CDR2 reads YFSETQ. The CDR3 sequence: CASSPGLEVNIQYF. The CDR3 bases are TGCGCCAGCAGCCCGGGACTAGAGGTAAACATTCAGTACTTC. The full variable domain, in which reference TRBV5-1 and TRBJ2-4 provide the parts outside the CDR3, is KAGVTQTPRYLIKTRGQQVTLSCSPISGHRSVSWYQQTPGQGLQFLFEYFSETQRNKGNFPGRFSGRQFSNSRSEMNVSTLELGDSALYLCASSPGLEVNIQYFGAGTRLSVL.

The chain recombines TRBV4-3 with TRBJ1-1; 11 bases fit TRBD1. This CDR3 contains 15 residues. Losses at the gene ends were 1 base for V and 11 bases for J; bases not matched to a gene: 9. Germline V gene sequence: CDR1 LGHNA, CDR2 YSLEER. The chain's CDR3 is CASSQAQDRGPLAFF. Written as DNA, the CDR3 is TGCGCCAGCAGCCAAGCGCAGGACAGGGGGCCCCTGGCTTTCTTT.

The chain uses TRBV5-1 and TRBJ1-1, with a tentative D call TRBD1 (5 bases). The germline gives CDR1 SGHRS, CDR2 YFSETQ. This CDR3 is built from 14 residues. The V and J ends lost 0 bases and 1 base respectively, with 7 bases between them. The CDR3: CASSLGGTNTEAFF. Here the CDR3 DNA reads TGCGCCAGCAGCTTGGGCGGGACGAACACTGAAGCTTTCTTT.

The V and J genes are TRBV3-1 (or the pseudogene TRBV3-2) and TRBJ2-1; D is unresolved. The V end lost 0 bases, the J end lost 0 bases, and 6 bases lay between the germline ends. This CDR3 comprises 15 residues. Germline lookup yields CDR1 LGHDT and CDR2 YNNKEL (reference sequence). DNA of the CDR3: TGTGCCAGCAGCCAAGACGCTTTCTCCTACAATGAGCAGTTCTTC. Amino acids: CASSQDAFSYNEQFF.

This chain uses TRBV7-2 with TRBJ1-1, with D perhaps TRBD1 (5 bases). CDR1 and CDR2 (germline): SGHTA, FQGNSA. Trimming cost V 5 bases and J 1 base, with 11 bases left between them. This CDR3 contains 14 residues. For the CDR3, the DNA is TGTGCCAGCAGCGTACGCCAGGGGAACACTGAAGCTTTCTTT. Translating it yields CASSVRQGNTEAFF.

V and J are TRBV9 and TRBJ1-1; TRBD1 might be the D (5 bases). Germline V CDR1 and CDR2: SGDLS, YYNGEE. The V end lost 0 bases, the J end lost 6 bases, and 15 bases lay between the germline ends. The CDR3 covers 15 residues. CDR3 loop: CASSVASGGHSEAFF. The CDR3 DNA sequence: TGTGCCAGCAGCGTAGCCTCCGGCGGACACTCTGAAGCTTTCTTT.

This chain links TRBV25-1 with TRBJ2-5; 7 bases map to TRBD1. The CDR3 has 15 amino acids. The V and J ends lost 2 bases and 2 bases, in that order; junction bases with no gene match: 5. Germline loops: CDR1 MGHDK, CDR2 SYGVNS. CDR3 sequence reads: CASSESGTVQETQYF. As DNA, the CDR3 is TGTGCCAGCAGTGAAAGTGGGACAGTACAAGAGACCCAGTACTTC.

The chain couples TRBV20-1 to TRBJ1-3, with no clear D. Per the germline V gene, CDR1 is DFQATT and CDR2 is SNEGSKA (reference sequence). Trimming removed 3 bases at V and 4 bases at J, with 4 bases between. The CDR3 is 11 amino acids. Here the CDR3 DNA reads TGCAGTGCTAGGGGGGGAAACACCATATATTTT. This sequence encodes CSARGGNTIYF.

The chain's CDR3 is CSVEEGGQGTDTQYF. Here the CDR3 DNA reads TGCAGCGTTGAAGAAGGAGGACAGGGGACAGATACGCAGTATTTT. The chain has TRBV29-1 and TRBJ2-3; 9 nucleotides agree with TRBD1. V lost 0 bases to trimming and J lost 3 bases; unmatched junction nucleotides: 4. CDR3 size: 15 residues. Germline V CDR1 and CDR2: SQVTM, ANQGSEA.

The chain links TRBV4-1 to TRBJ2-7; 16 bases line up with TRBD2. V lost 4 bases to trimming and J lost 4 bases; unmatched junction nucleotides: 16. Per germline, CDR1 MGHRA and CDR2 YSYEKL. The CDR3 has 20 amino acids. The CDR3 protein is CASSLIGGTSGRGYPYEQYF. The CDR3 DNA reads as TGCGCCAGCAGCCTTATCGGGGGGACTAGCGGGAGGGGATATCCTTACGAGCAGTACTTC.

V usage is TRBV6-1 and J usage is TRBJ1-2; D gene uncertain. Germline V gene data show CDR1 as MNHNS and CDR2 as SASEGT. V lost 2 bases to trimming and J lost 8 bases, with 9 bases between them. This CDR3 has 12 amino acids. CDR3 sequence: CASSERGFGYTF. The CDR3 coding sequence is TGTGCCAGCAGTGAAAGAGGGTTCGGCTACACCTTC.

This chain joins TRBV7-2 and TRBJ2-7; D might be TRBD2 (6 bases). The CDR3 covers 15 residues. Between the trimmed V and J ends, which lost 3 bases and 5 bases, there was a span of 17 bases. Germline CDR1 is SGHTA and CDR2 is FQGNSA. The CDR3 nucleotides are TGTGCCAGCAGCTTGAGGGGAGGACCCGGGCACGAGCAGTACTTC. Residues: CASSLRGGPGHEQYF.

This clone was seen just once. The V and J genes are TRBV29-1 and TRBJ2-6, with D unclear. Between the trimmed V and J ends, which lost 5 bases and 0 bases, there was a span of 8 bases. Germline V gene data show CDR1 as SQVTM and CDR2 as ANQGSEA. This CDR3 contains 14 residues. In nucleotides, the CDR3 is TGCAGCGTTACCGTCGACTCTGGGGCCAACGTCCTGACTTTC. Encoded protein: CSVTVDSGANVLTF.

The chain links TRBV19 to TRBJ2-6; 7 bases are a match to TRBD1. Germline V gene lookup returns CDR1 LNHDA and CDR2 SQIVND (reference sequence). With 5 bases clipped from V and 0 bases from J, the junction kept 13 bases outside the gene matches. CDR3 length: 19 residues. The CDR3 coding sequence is TGTGCCAGTAGTGGGCTCCGAGACAGGGTGGCCTCTGGGGCCAACGTCCTGACTTTC. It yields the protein CASSGLRDRVASGANVLTF.

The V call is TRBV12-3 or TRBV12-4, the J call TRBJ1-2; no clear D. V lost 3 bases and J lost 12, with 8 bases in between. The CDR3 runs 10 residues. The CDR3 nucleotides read TGTGCCAGCAGTTTGGTCTCCCACACCTTC. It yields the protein CASSLVSHTF.

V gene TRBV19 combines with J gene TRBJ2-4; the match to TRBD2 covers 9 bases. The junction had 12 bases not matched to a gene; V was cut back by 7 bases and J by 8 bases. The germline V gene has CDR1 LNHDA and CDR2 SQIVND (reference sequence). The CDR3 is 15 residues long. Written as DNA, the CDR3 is TGTGCCAGTACCTCTAGCGGGACGATTGGGGACATTCAGTACTTC. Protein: CASTSSGTIGDIQYF.

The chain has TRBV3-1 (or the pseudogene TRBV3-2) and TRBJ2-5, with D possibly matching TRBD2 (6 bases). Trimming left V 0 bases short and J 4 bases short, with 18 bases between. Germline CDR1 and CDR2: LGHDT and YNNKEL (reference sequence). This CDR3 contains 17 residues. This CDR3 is CASSQDGMEGRLETQYF. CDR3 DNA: TGTGCCAGCAGCCAAGACGGGATGGAGGGGAGGCTAGAGACCCAGTACTTC.

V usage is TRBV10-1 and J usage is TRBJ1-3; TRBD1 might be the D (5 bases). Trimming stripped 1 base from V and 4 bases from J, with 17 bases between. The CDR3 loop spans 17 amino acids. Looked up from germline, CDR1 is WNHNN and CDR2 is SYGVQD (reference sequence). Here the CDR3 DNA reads TGCGCCAGCAGTGAGTTTGGGGCGGGGGGAGCGGGAAACACCATATATTTT. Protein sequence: CASSEFGAGGAGNTIYF.

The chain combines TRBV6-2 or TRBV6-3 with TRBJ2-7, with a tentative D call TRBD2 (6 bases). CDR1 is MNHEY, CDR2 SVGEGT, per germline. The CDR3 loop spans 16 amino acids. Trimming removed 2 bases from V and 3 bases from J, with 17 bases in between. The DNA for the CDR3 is TGTGCCAGCAGTTACGGGTCTGGGACTCCCCTCTACGAGCAGTACTTC. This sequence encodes CASSYGSGTPLYEQYF.

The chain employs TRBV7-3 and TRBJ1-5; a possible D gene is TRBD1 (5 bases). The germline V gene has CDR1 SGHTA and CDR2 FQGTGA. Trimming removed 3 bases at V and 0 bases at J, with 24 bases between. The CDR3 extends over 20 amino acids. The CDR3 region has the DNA TGTGCCAGCAGCTTTCGACTACCCCGACGACAGCCAAATAGCAATCAGCCCCAGCATTTT. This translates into CASSFRLPRRQPNSNQPQHF.